The 10 T cell receptor beta chains below come from one sample, sequenced in a study. TCRdb re-derived calls from the RT-PCR reads in MiXCR, one entry per CDR3 protein. The data show about 700,000 distinct CDR3 sequences, 13% to 15% seen once. The material sequenced was memory CD4+ T cells from blood. Receptors originate from a female donor in good health, serving as a healthy control.

This clonotype was counted between two and nine times. The chain links TRBV9 to TRBJ2-5, with TRBD2 matching 8 bases. The V gene end was trimmed by 2 bases and the J gene end by 5 bases; junction bases not matched to a gene: 8. The CDR3 totals 15 residues. CDR1 is SGDLS and CDR2 is YYNGEE in the germline V gene. The CDR3 coding sequence is TGTGCCAGCAGCGTCTTACACAGCGGGGGCGAGACCCAGTACTTC. Translated: CASSVLHSGGETQYF.

This clonotype was seen a handful of times. This rearrangement joins TRBV5-1 to TRBJ2-3, with 10 bases lining up with TRBD1. The CDR3 is made up of 14 amino acids. Trimming cost V 3 bases and J 8 bases; bases outside gene matches: 6. Germline CDR1 and CDR2: SGHRS and YFSETQ. The CDR3 here is CASSSGQGKGTQYF. DNA of the CDR3: TGCGCCAGCAGCTCGGGACAGGGGAAAGGTACGCAGTATTTT.

The chain uses TRBV29-1 and TRBJ1-1, with unresolved D. Germline V gives CDR1 SQVTM, CDR2 ANQGSEA. The CDR3 runs 11 residues. Trimming took 5 bases from V and 3 from J, leaving 7 bases between them. The CDR3, as DNA: TGCAGCGTTTCTAATTACACTGAAGCTTTCTTT. This codes for CSVSNYTEAFF.

This clonotype turned up a few times. This chain joins TRBV4-2 and TRBJ1-2, with D possibly being TRBD1 (6 bases). Germline V gene sequence: CDR1 LGHNA, CDR2 YNFKEQ. This CDR3 has 13 residues. The germline V and J ends were trimmed by 1 base and 6 bases, with 9 bases remaining between them. CDR3 coding DNA: TGTGCCAGCAGCCAAGCTACAGGGAATGGCTACACCTTC. Amino acids: CASSQATGNGYTF.

This clonotype has ten or more counts. The chain combines TRBV7-8 with TRBJ2-1; no definite D call. The CDR3 extends over 16 amino acids. V lost 4 bases to trimming and J lost 3 bases, with 16 bases between them. From germline, CDR1 is SGHVS and CDR2 FQNEAQ. CDR3 sequence: CASSSTPLNIYNEQFF. CDR3 bases: TGTGCCAGCAGCTCGACACCGCTCAATATCTACAATGAGCAGTTCTTC.

This clonotype was detected many times. The gene calls are TRBV10-3 and TRBJ1-4; 7 bases map to TRBD1. Germline CDR1 and CDR2: ENHRY and SYGVKD. The CDR3 is 12 residues long. Losses at the gene ends were 5 bases for V and 8 bases for J; bases not matched to a gene: 2. The CDR3 DNA sequence: TGTGCCATCAGTACAGGGGACGAAAAACTGTTTTTT. It yields the protein CAISTGDEKLFF.

The genes are TRBV27 and TRBJ2-1; 8 nucleotides agree with TRBD2. Unmatched junction bases numbered 7, after V lost 3 bases and J lost 3 bases. The CDR3 extends over 16 amino acids. Germline V gives CDR1 MNHEY, CDR2 SMNVEV (reference sequence). The CDR3, as DNA: TGTGCCAGCAGTTTTGAAGCGGGAGTTCACTACAATGAGCAGTTCTTC. Its protein product is CASSFEAGVHYNEQFF.

This clonotype has at least ten counts. The chain joins TRBV4-3 to TRBJ2-2; 9 bases are shared with TRBD1. CDR1 is LGHNA, CDR2 YSLEER, per germline. V lost 4 bases and J lost 7; bases outside the gene matches: 7. The CDR3 extends over 15 amino acids. CDR3 in DNA: TGCGCCAGCAGCCGGAATACAGGGGGCGGCGGGGAGCTGTTTTTT. It encodes CASSRNTGGGGELFF.

The J gene is TRBJ2-3, the V gene TRBV24-1, with TRBD2 matching over 11 bases. This CDR3 has 15 residues. The trim removed 0 bases at V and 7 bases at J, leaving 2 bases unmatched. CDR1 is KGHDR and CDR2 is SFDVKD in the germline V gene. The CDR3 DNA follows: TGTGCCACCAGTGATTTGACTAGCGGGGGATATACGCAGTATTTT. The encoded protein is CATSDLTSGGYTQYF.

The chain joins TRBV5-5 to TRBJ1-6, with unresolved D. The CDR3 is 15 amino acids. V lost 0 bases and J 8 bases, leaving 12 bases between the germline ends. Looked up from germline, CDR1 is SGHKS and CDR2 is YYEKEE (reference sequence). CDR3 region: CASSLVGGNDSPLHF. The CDR3 DNA follows: TGTGCCAGCAGCTTGGTAGGAGGGAACGATTCACCCCTCCACTTT.